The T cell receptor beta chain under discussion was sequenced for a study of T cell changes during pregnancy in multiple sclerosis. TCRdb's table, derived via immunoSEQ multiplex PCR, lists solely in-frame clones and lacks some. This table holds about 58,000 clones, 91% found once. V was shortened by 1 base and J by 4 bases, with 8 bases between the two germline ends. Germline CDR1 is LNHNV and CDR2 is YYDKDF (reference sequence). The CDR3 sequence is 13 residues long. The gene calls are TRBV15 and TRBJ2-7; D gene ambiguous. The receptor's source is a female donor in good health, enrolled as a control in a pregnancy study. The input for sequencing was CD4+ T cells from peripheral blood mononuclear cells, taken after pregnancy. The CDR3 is CATSRGDQYEQYF. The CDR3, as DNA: TGTGCCACCAGCAGAGGAGATCAATACGAGCAGTACTTC.